The next 32 T cell receptor beta chains were all read from a single sample in a study of blood T cell repertoires in COVID-19. Generated by immunoSEQ multiplex PCR, the TCRdb table keeps only in-frame clones and is missing some. In the table there are about 140,000 clones, less than 85% of which are singletons. Sequenced sample: PBMCs or T cells enriched from blood (not recorded which). The receptor set was obtained from a woman between 18 and 30 years old who had been exposed to COVID-19.

The chain employs TRBV3-1 (or the pseudogene TRBV3-2) and TRBJ1-5; D possibly corresponds to TRBD1 (6 bases). The germline gives CDR1 LGHDT, CDR2 YNNKEL (reference sequence). Between the trimmed V and J ends, which lost 4 bases and 6 bases, there was a span of 13 bases. The CDR3 is made up of 14 amino acids. The CDR3 protein is CASSPTSRGQPQHF. As DNA, the CDR3 is TGTGCCAGCAGCCCAACCTCCAGGGGTCAGCCCCAGCATTTT.

V and J are TRBV3-1 (or the pseudogene TRBV3-2) and TRBJ2-1; D ambiguous. Germline V gives CDR1 LGHDT, CDR2 YNNKEL (reference sequence). The CDR3 is 12 amino acids. V was clipped by 1 base and J by 8 bases, with 6 bases between them. The CDR3 nucleotides are TGTGCCAGCAGCCAAGTACCGGATGAGCAGTTCTTC. Its translation: CASSQVPDEQFF.

The V gene is TRBV5-1, the J gene TRBJ2-1; the match to TRBD1 covers 9 bases. Germline V CDR1 and CDR2: SGHRS, YFSETQ. This CDR3 contains 15 residues. V shed 3 bases, J shed 10 bases, and the junction held 11 bases outside the gene matches. The CDR3 DNA reads as TGCGCCAGCAGCTACCGGGACAGGGAGGGTGAAGAGCAGTTCTTC. This translates into CASSYRDREGEEQFF.

This clone was seen just once. The chain links TRBV19 to TRBJ1-2, with D unresolved. The CDR3 contains 15 residues. The germline gives CDR1 LNHDA, CDR2 SQIVND (reference sequence). V shed 7 bases and J shed 1 base, with 16 bases lying between them. The CDR3 nucleotides are TGTGCCAGTACCACCTTGATCAGGATTAACTATGGCTACACCTTC. Encoded protein: CASTTLIRINYGYTF.

The rearrangement uses TRBV27 and TRBJ2-1; TRBD2 aligns across 9 bases. J gave up 10 bases and V 3 bases, and 10 bases lay outside the gene matches. This CDR3 region has 15 residues. Germline V gene lookup returns CDR1 MNHEY and CDR2 SMNVEV (reference sequence). Here the CDR3 DNA reads TGTGCCAGCAGTTTCGCGCGGGAGGGCATAACGGAGCAGTTCTTC. Amino acid sequence: CASSFAREGITEQFF.

This clone occurred a few times. J is TRBJ2-1 and V is TRBV19; 11 bases are shared with TRBD2. V dropped 3 bases and J dropped 3; count of bases not matched to a gene: 1. Germline V lookup: CDR1 LNHDA, CDR2 SQIVND (reference sequence). The CDR3 extends over 15 amino acids. As DNA, the CDR3 is TGTGCCAGTAGTATGACTAGCGGGAACTACAATGAGCAGTTCTTC. Its protein is CASSMTSGNYNEQFF. The full variable domain, rest sourced from reference TRBV19 and TRBJ2-1, is DGGITQSPKYLFRKEGQNVTLSCEQNLNHDAMYWYRQDPGQGLRLIYYSQIVNDFQKGDIAEGYSVSREKKESFPLTVTSAQKNPTAFYLCASSMTSGNYNEQFFGPGTRLTVL.

The chain has TRBV5-4 and TRBJ2-7; 9 bases agree with TRBD1. Germline CDR1 and CDR2: SGHNT and YYREEE (reference sequence). J gave up 0 bases and V 3 bases, and 4 bases lay outside the gene matches. This CDR3 region has 15 residues. In nucleotides, the CDR3 is TGTGCCAGCAGCTCCGGACAGGGGAGCTCCTACGAGCAGTACTTC. It translates to CASSSGQGSSYEQYF.

This clone was observed a handful of times. V gene TRBV6-2 or TRBV6-3 combines with J gene TRBJ2-2; 7 bases fit TRBD1. Trimming removed 6 bases from V and 6 bases from J; junction bases left unmatched: 7. CDR3 length: 14 amino acids. The germline V gene encodes CDR1 MNHEY and CDR2 SVGEGT. CDR3: CASSDRELSGELFF. CDR3 sequence (DNA): TGTGCCAGCAGCGACAGGGAACTGTCCGGGGAGCTGTTTTTT.

The V gene is TRBV5-1, the J gene TRBJ2-3; D is unclear. V shed 7 bases and J shed 0 bases, with 12 bases lying between them. Germline CDR1 is SGHRS and CDR2 is YFSETQ. This CDR3 has 14 amino acids. For the CDR3, the DNA is TGCGCCAGCTCTAGATCAACTAGCACAGATACGCAGTATTTT. Its protein is CASSRSTSTDTQYF.

The chain couples TRBV5-4 to TRBJ1-1; D uncertain. The V gene lost 6 bases and the J gene lost 4 bases, with 16 bases spanning the gap. The germline V gene encodes CDR1 SGHNT and CDR2 YYREEE (reference sequence). The CDR3 runs 14 residues. In DNA, the CDR3 is TGTGCCAGCACCCCGATGGGAGGGTCCACTGAAGCTTTCTTT. It encodes CASTPMGGSTEAFF.

This clone was seen just once. The J gene is TRBJ1-1, the V gene TRBV19; 7 bases are shared with TRBD1. V lost 5 bases and J lost 3; bases outside the gene matches: 9. CDR1 and CDR2 from the germline V gene are LNHDA and SQIVND (reference sequence). The CDR3 spans 15 residues. The CDR3 DNA sequence: TGTGCCAGTAGTCAAGACAGGGCCGGGTACACTGAAGCTTTCTTT. It encodes CASSQDRAGYTEAFF.

The chain carries TRBV7-9 and TRBJ2-7, with D perhaps TRBD2 (6 bases). Germline loops: CDR1 SEHNR, CDR2 FQNEAQ (reference sequence). The CDR3 has 16 amino acids. The V end lost 0 bases, the J end lost 0 bases, and 12 bases lay between the germline ends. The CDR3 loop is CASSLAGLSSSYEQYF. CDR3 sequence (DNA): TGTGCCAGCAGCTTAGCGGGACTGTCTAGCTCCTACGAGCAGTACTTC.

The chain has TRBV30 and TRBJ2-1, with 7 bases aligning to TRBD1. Germline V gene lookup returns CDR1 GTSNPN and CDR2 SVGIG (reference sequence). V lost 4 bases, J lost 9 bases, and 9 bases stayed unmatched. The length of the CDR3 is 13 residues. The CDR3 bases are TGTGCCTGGATGTGGCAGGGGGTGGGTGAGCAGTTCTTC. It encodes CAWMWQGVGEQFF. Combining the CDR3 with reference TRBV30 and TRBJ2-1 gives the whole variable domain SQTIHQWPATLVQPVGSPLSLECTVEGTSNPNLYWYRQAAGRGLQLLFYSVGIGQISSEVPQNLSASRPQDRQFILSSKKLLLSDSGFYLCAWMWQGVGEQFFGPGTRLTVL.

The chain recombines TRBV4-3 with TRBJ1-2; TRBD1 might be the D (6 bases). This CDR3 contains 15 residues. Germline CDR1 reads LGHNA; CDR2 reads YSLEER. V shed 3 bases and J shed 0 bases, with 11 bases lying between them. The CDR3 sequence: CASSQTGTPNYGYTF. The CDR3 region has the DNA TGCGCCAGCAGCCAGACCGGGACACCTAACTATGGCTACACCTTC.

This clone was detected only once. The V and J genes are TRBV18 and TRBJ2-2; perhaps TRBD1 as D (6 bases). The germline gives CDR1 KGHSH, CDR2 LQKENI. V gave up 4 bases and J gave up 4 bases, with 22 bases separating them. The CDR3 loop spans 18 amino acids. In nucleotides, the CDR3 is TGTGCCAGCTCACGCGCTGGACAGAACTTCGGAGGCACCGGGGAGCTGTTTTTT. Protein product: CASSRAGQNFGGTGELFF.

J is TRBJ1-2 and V is TRBV3-1 (or the pseudogene TRBV3-2); TRBD1 might be the D (6 bases). Trimming stripped 3 bases from V and 1 base from J, with 9 bases between. From germline, CDR1 is LGHDT and CDR2 YNNKEL (reference sequence). The CDR3 is made up of 14 amino acids. The CDR3 nucleotides read TGTGCCAGCAGCCAGGGGACACTTAACTATGGCTACACCTTC. Translating it yields CASSQGTLNYGYTF.

This rearrangement joins TRBV7-9 to TRBJ2-7; 8 bases map to TRBD1. Trimming took 7 bases from V and 2 from J; bases not matched to a gene: 7. The length of the CDR3 is 14 residues. Germline values: CDR1 SEHNR, CDR2 FQNEAQ (reference sequence). This CDR3 is CASITGTGTYEQYF. The CDR3 DNA sequence: TGTGCCAGCATCACCGGGACAGGTACCTACGAGCAGTACTTC.

This clone has a single count. The chain joins TRBV5-6 to TRBJ2-5; maybe TRBD1 (7 bases). The V gene's germline CDR1 is SGHDT and CDR2 YYEEEE. This CDR3 spans 14 amino acids. The ends were cut back, 4 bases at V and 4 bases at J, with 14 bases in the middle. CDR3 coding DNA: TGTGCCAGCAGCCGCAGGGGGGCCGGAGAGACCCAGTACTTC. Protein: CASSRRGAGETQYF.

This clone was detected a few times. This chain uses TRBV5-1 with TRBJ1-1, with TRBD1 identical over 10 bases. J was trimmed by 2 bases and V by 0 bases; bases with no gene match: 7. The length of the CDR3 is 17 residues. Looked up from germline, CDR1 is SGHRS and CDR2 is YFSETQ. The CDR3, as DNA: TGCGCCAGCAGCTTGGGTGCGGGACAGGGGCCCAACACTGAAGCTTTCTTT. It codes for CASSLGAGQGPNTEAFF.

The V gene is TRBV28, the J gene TRBJ1-2; D unresolved. The CDR3 runs to 18 residues. Germline CDR1 reads MDHEN; CDR2 reads SYDVKM. V was shortened by 2 bases and J by 3 bases, with 22 bases between the two germline ends. The CDR3, as DNA: TGTGCCAGCAGTTTACTGAGGGCAGCCCCTGGGGAGCACTATGGCTACACCTTC. Amino acids: CASSLLRAAPGEHYGYTF.

A remark on this clone: Other DNA sequences in this sample translate to the same CDR3. The genes are TRBV28 and TRBJ2-7; no firm D call. The CDR3 loop spans 11 amino acids. Trimming left V 3 bases short and J 4 bases short, with 4 bases between. Germline loops: CDR1 MDHEN, CDR2 SYDVKM. The chain's CDR3 is CASSFRYEQYF. CDR3 nucleotides: TGTGCCAGCAGTTTCAGGTACGAGCAGTACTTC.

The chain recombines TRBV7-8 with TRBJ1-5, with D tentatively TRBD1 (5 bases). The CDR3 totals 14 residues. Germline CDR1 SGHVS, CDR2 FQNEAQ. Trimming removed 0 bases from V and 4 bases from J, with 7 bases in between. The CDR3 spells CASSLASGNQPQHF. DNA for the CDR3: TGTGCCAGCAGCTTAGCGTCAGGGAATCAGCCCCAGCATTTT.

The rearrangement links TRBV21-1 to TRBJ1-2. TRBV21-1 is annotated as a pseudogene. CDR3 length: 9 residues. The DNA of the CDR3 is TGTGCCAGAGCCGGGGGCTACACCTTC. The encoded protein is CARAGGYTF.

The V and J genes are TRBV29-1 and TRBJ2-2; tentatively, D is TRBD1 (5 bases). V lost 5 bases, J lost 1 base, and 11 bases lay in between. Germline CDR1 SQVTM, CDR2 ANQGSEA. The CDR3 is 14 amino acids. Here the CDR3 reads CSVKLQVNTGELFF. The CDR3 DNA is TGCAGCGTTAAGTTACAGGTGAACACCGGGGAGCTGTTTTTT.

This clone was found once. The chain uses TRBV7-2 and TRBJ2-3; 8 bases match TRBD1. Trimming removed 0 bases from V and 4 bases from J; junction bases left unmatched: 3. The CDR3 totals 15 residues. Germline V lookup: CDR1 SGHTA, CDR2 FQGNSA. The CDR3: CASSLAPTGADTQYF. DNA of the CDR3: TGTGCCAGCAGCTTAGCCCCGACAGGGGCAGATACGCAGTATTTT.

This chain links TRBV6-2 or TRBV6-3 with TRBJ2-7; TRBD2 agrees at 8 bases. Germline V gene sequence: CDR1 MNHEY, CDR2 SVGEGT. There are 16 residues in the CDR3. With V trimmed by 4 bases and J by 1 base, 9 bases remained unmatched. CDR3 sequence: CASSWGWVAGSYEQYF. The CDR3, as DNA: TGTGCCAGCAGTTGGGGTTGGGTAGCGGGGTCCTACGAGCAGTACTTC.

This chain joins TRBV7-9 and TRBJ1-1, with TRBD1 matching over 10 bases. Germline trimming cut 5 bases from V and 0 bases from J; bases unmatched to any gene: 15. CDR1 and CDR2 (germline): SEHNR, FQNEAQ (reference sequence). This CDR3 spans 19 amino acids. DNA for the CDR3: TGTGCCAGCAGCCCAATCGGTTGGGACAGGGGCCTGTTGAACACTGAAGCTTTCTTT. Its translation is CASSPIGWDRGLLNTEAFF.

This chain links TRBV5-1 with TRBJ2-7, with D hard to call. Germline CDR1 and CDR2: SGHRS and YFSETQ. V was clipped by 7 bases and J by 1 base, with 18 bases between them. This CDR3 spans 15 amino acids. CDR3 region: CASGRWAASSYEQYF. The DNA for the CDR3 is TGCGCCAGCGGCCGGTGGGCAGCATCTTCCTACGAGCAGTACTTC. Complete variable domain (other parts from reference TRBV5-1 and TRBJ2-7): KAGVTQTPRYLIKTRGQQVTLSCSPISGHRSVSWYQQTPGQGLQFLFEYFSETQRNKGNFPGRFSGRQFSNSRSEMNVSTLELGDSALYLCASGRWAASSYEQYFGPGTRLTVT.

V and J are TRBV6-5 and TRBJ1-5, with D perhaps matching TRBD1 (6 bases). V shed 3 bases and J shed 0 bases, with 9 bases lying between them. The germline V gene has CDR1 MNHEY and CDR2 SVGAGI. The CDR3 spans 15 residues. As DNA, the CDR3 is TGTGCCAGCAGTTATGGGACAAATAGCAATCAGCCCCAGCATTTT. It specifies CASSYGTNSNQPQHF.

The sample holds a few counts of this clone. This chain uses TRBV15 with TRBJ2-1; the match to TRBD2 covers 14 bases. Trimming took 0 bases from V and 0 from J; bases not matched to a gene: 13. The CDR3 contains 22 residues. Germline V lookup: CDR1 LNHNV, CDR2 YYDKDF (reference sequence). The CDR3, as DNA: TGTGCCACCAGCAGAGATAGTTCCGCGACTAGCGGGGGGGTGAGCTCCTACAATGAGCAGTTCTTC. It specifies CATSRDSSATSGGVSSYNEQFF.

The V call is TRBV27, the J call TRBJ2-2; D is possibly TRBD2 (5 bases). V lost 4 bases to trimming and J lost 4 bases, with 13 bases between them. Germline V gene sequence: CDR1 MNHEY, CDR2 SMNVEV (reference sequence). CDR3 length: 15 amino acids. CDR3 nucleotides: TGTGCCAGCAGTTCTCTGGAGGATCCCACCGGGGAGCTGTTTTTT. This encodes CASSSLEDPTGELFF.

In the case of this clone: The junction departs from the called germline gene at one end, perhaps through a read error. The chain is built from TRBV20-1 and TRBJ1-1, with D perhaps TRBD1 (5 bases). Germline V lookup: CDR1 DFQATT, CDR2 SNEGSKA (reference sequence). The CDR3 extends over 9 amino acids. The CDR3 coding sequence is TGCAGTGCCGGTACAGGTTCCGGCTTT. The encoded protein is CSAGTGSGF.